These T cell receptor beta chains were read from a single sample in a study of T cell changes during pregnancy in multiple sclerosis. Clones were read by immunoSEQ multiplex PCR, and TCRdb kept only the in-frame ones, dropping some. The table records 100,000 or so clones, 91% of them present only once. Sequenced here: peripheral blood, sampled in the second trimester of pregnancy. All receptors derive from a female donor with multiple sclerosis, enrolled in a pregnancy study. Each CDR3 is given with its conserved first and last residue. D genes are given only for firm matches. Part of the rows lack a size; the others show once, few, many or a class for expanded clones.

CDR3 protein	CDR3 DNA	CDR3 length	D gene	V gene	J gene	clone size
CASSSNRAGGGREQFF	TGTGCCAGCAGCTCAAATAGGGCGGGAGGTGGGAGAGAGCAGTTCTTC	16	TRBD2	TRBV9	TRBJ2-1	NA
CASSPLAGRTDTQYF	TGTGCCAGCAGTCCCCTGGCTGGTCGAACAGATACGCAGTATTTT	15	NA	TRBV6-5	TRBJ2-3	NA
CAGSTGGSYNEQFF	TGTGCCGGGTCAACAGGGGGAAGTTATAATGAGCAGTTCTTC	14	TRBD1	TRBV2	TRBJ2-1	NA
CASSQSTGYGYTF	TGTGCCAGCAGTCAATCGACAGGCTATGGCTACACCTTC	13	NA	TRBV28	TRBJ1-2	NA
CASSFLAGAVRETQYF	TGTGCCAGCAGCTTCTTAGCGGGAGCGGTACGGGAGACCCAGTACTTC	16	TRBD2	TRBV11-2	TRBJ2-5	NA
CASSIRGPGAYEQYF	TGTGCCAGTAGTATAAGGGGCCCTGGGGCCTACGAGCAGTACTTC	15	NA	TRBV19	TRBJ2-7	NA
CASSDSGQGTDTQYF	TGTGCCAGCAGTGACTCGGGACAGGGCACAGATACGCAGTATTTT	15	TRBD1	TRBV6-4	TRBJ2-3	NA
CASSLGSGSPDTQYF	TGCGCCAGCAGCTTGGGTAGCGGGAGCCCAGATACGCAGTATTTT	15	TRBD2	TRBV5-1	TRBJ2-3	NA
CASSFKRLQYSNQPQHF	TGTGCCAGCAGCTTTAAGAGGTTACAATATAGCAATCAGCCCCAGCATTTT	17	NA	TRBV11-2	TRBJ1-5	NA
CASSRPSGRGTDTQYF	TGTGCCAGTAGTAGGCCTAGCGGTAGAGGGACAGATACGCAGTATTTT	16	TRBD2	TRBV19	TRBJ2-3	NA
CASSWDRANTEAFF	TGTGCCAGCAGCTGGGACAGGGCGAACACTGAAGCTTTCTTT	14	TRBD1	TRBV5-4	TRBJ1-1	NA
CSVASGRERTYNEQFF	TGCAGCGTTGCGAGCGGGAGGGAACGGACCTACAATGAGCAGTTCTTC	16	TRBD2	TRBV29-1	TRBJ2-1	once
CASSATSGDTGELFF	TGTGCCAGCAGCGCGACTAGCGGGGACACCGGGGAGCTGTTTTTT	15	TRBD2	TRBV6-4	TRBJ2-2	many
CASSPPWGQTTNEKLFF	TGTGCCAGCAGCCCACCATGGGGACAGACAACTAATGAAAAACTGTTTTTT	17	TRBD1	TRBV7-9	TRBJ1-4	NA
CASRSEQGLYNEQFF	TGTGCCAGCAGATCTGAACAGGGCCTATACAATGAGCAGTTCTTC	15	NA	TRBV5-4	TRBJ2-1	NA
CASRGFHEQYF	TGTGCCAGCCGAGGGTTCCACGAGCAGTACTTC	11	NA	TRBV6-6	TRBJ2-7	once
CASSGLLNEQFF	TGTGCCAGCAGCGGACTGCTCAATGAGCAGTTCTTC	12	NA	TRBV9	TRBJ2-1	NA
CASSLGGGSEQYF	TGTGCCAGCAGCTTGGGTGGCGGGTCCGAGCAGTACTTC	13	NA	TRBV5-6	TRBJ2-7	NA
CASSPGGREQYF	TGTGCCAGCAGCCCCGGGGGTCGCGAGCAGTACTTC	12	NA	TRBV7-2	TRBJ2-7	NA
CASSSLARQGRKYGNQPQHF	TGTGCCAGTAGTTCCCTAGCCCGACAGGGGAGGAAATATGGCAATCAGCCCCAGCATTTT	20	TRBD1	TRBV19	TRBJ1-5	once
CASSFSGRAYEQYF	TGCGCCAGCAGCTTCAGCGGGAGGGCCTACGAGCAGTACTTC	14	TRBD2	TRBV5-1	TRBJ2-7	NA
CAISERQEPETQYF	TGTGCCATCAGTGAGAGACAGGAGCCAGAGACCCAGTACTTC	14	NA	TRBV10-3	TRBJ2-5	NA
CASSRWTSGTGELFF	TGTGCCAGCAGCCGATGGACTAGCGGGACCGGGGAGCTGTTTTTT	15	TRBD2	TRBV7-2	TRBJ2-2	NA
CASSRWDTQYF	TGTGCCAGCAGTCGGTGGGATACGCAGTATTTT	11	NA	TRBV6-5	TRBJ2-3	NA
CASSYEPDNEQFF	TGTGCCAGCAGTTACGAACCAGACAATGAGCAGTTCTTC	13	NA	TRBV6-6	TRBJ2-1	NA
CATRGVGAQDEQYF	TGTGCCACTCGGGGCGTGGGGGCGCAGGACGAGCAGTACTTC	14	NA	TRBV25-1	TRBJ2-7	NA
CASSIGSVVTGELFF	TGTGCCAGTAGTATCGGGAGTGTGGTCACCGGGGAGCTGTTTTTT	15	NA	TRBV19	TRBJ2-2	NA
CASRPTQGANQPQHF	TGTGCCAGCAGGCCCACTCAGGGGGCGAATCAGCCCCAGCATTTT	15	TRBD1	TRBV28	TRBJ1-5	NA
CASSLGGRTSYEQYF	TGCGCCAGCAGCTTGGGAGGGAGGACGTCCTACGAGCAGTACTTC	15	NA	TRBV5-1	TRBJ2-7	NA
CASSPGQPEAFF	TGTGCCAGCAGTCCAGGACAGCCTGAAGCTTTCTTT	12	NA	TRBV25-1	TRBJ1-1	NA
CASSIALVKAGAGKNIQYF	TGTGCCAGTAGTATAGCCCTCGTCAAGGCGGGAGCAGGCAAAAACATTCAGTACTTC	19	TRBD2	TRBV19	TRBJ2-4	NA
CASSLGDYEQYF	TGCGCCAGCAGCTTAGGAGATTACGAGCAGTACTTC	12	NA	TRBV5-1	TRBJ2-7	NA
CASGDTASGNTIYF	TGTGCCAGCGGGGACACAGCCTCTGGAAACACCATATATTTT	14	NA	TRBV25-1	TRBJ1-3	NA
CASSPGLAGDTQYF	TGTGCCAGCAGTCCTGGACTAGCGGGAGATACGCAGTATTTT	14	TRBD2	TRBV27	TRBJ2-3	once
CSARDLHEQYF	TGCAGTGCTAGAGATCTCCACGAGCAGTACTTC	11	NA	TRBV20-1	TRBJ2-7	NA
CASSSGLAGTGELFF	TGTGCTAGCAGCTCGGGACTAGCGGGAACCGGGGAGCTGTTTTTT	15	TRBD2	TRBV7-7	TRBJ2-2	NA
CASSLGAGQETQYF	TGTGCCAGCAGCTTAGGGGCAGGTCAAGAGACCCAGTACTTC	14	NA	TRBV7-2	TRBJ2-5	NA
CASSRAVGHGAYNEQFF	TGTGCCAGCAGCCGTGCAGTTGGCCACGGGGCCTACAATGAGCAGTTCTTC	17	NA	TRBV5-8	TRBJ2-1	NA
CASSFDRRLTEAFF	TGTGCCAGCAGTTTTGACAGGAGGTTGACTGAAGCTTTCTTT	14	NA	TRBV28	TRBJ1-1	NA
CASRAGQGGFGYTF	TGTGCCAGCAGAGCGGGACAGGGAGGTTTTGGCTACACCTTC	14	TRBD1	TRBV6-4	TRBJ1-2	NA
CASSYGTGLVEQYF	TGTGCCAGCAGTTATGGGACAGGGTTAGTCGAGCAGTACTTC	14	TRBD1	TRBV28	TRBJ2-7	NA
CSVLGGWTDTQYF	TGCAGCGTTTTGGGAGGCTGGACAGATACGCAGTATTTT	13	NA	TRBV29-1	TRBJ2-3	NA
CASSPRTATEAFF	TGTGCCAGCTCACCTCGGACAGCTACCGAAGCTTTCTTT	13	NA	TRBV18	TRBJ1-1	once
CASSGPSGRENQPQHF	TGTGCCAGCAGTGGGCCCTCCGGACGGGAAAATCAGCCCCAGCATTTT	16	NA	TRBV6-1	TRBJ1-5	NA
CAIRPSKGTDTQYF	TGTGCCATCAGACCGAGCAAAGGCACAGATACGCAGTATTTT	14	NA	TRBV10-3	TRBJ2-3	NA
CASSQVGAGPYEQYF	TGTGCCAGCAGCCAAGTAGGTGCGGGACCCTACGAGCAGTACTTC	15	NA	TRBV4-2	TRBJ2-7	NA
CASSLPLQETQYF	TGTGCCAGCAGCTTGCCCCTCCAAGAGACCCAGTACTTC	13	NA	TRBV5-4	TRBJ2-5	once
CASGSGTGASSYNEQFF	TGTGCCAGCGGATCCGGGACAGGGGCCAGCTCCTACAATGAGCAGTTCTTC	17	TRBD1	TRBV27	TRBJ2-1	NA
CASTRQGGAGNTIYF	TGTGCCAGCACCCGACAGGGGGGCGCGGGAAACACCATATATTTT	15	TRBD1	TRBV6-5	TRBJ1-3	NA
CASSYSVNDNEQFF	TGTGCCAGCAGTTATAGCGTGAATGACAATGAGCAGTTCTTC	14	NA	TRBV7-3	TRBJ2-1	NA
CAWTQGSYEQYF	TGTGCCTGGACCCAGGGTTCCTACGAGCAGTACTTC	12	NA	TRBV30	TRBJ2-7	once
CASSLLAVEQFF	TGTGCCAGCAGCTTATTAGCGGTTGAGCAGTTCTTC	12	NA	TRBV7-8	TRBJ2-1	NA
CASRFRLAGEQFF	TGTGCCAGCCGATTCCGGCTAGCGGGGGAGCAGTTCTTC	13	TRBD2	TRBV5-8	TRBJ2-1	NA
CASSLDLWGQKNTGELFF	TGTGCCAGCAGCTTAGATCTCTGGGGACAGAAAAACACCGGGGAGCTGTTTTTT	18	TRBD1	TRBV7-9	TRBJ2-2	NA
CASSHGPGYGYTF	TGTGCCAGCAGCCATGGTCCGGGTTATGGCTACACCTTC	13	NA	TRBV5-8	TRBJ1-2	NA
CASSEGQGALVGELFF	TGTGCCAGCAGTGAAGGACAGGGCGCTCTAGTCGGGGAGCTGTTTTTT	16	TRBD1	TRBV2	TRBJ2-2	NA
CASSPTTTRSYEQYF	TGTGCCAGTAGTCCGACGACGACCCGGAGTTACGAGCAGTACTTC	15	NA	TRBV19	TRBJ2-7	NA